The rows below give T cell receptor beta chains drawn from one sample of a study of blood T cell repertoires in COVID-19. Data came from immunoSEQ multiplex PCR; TCRdb stores just in-frame clones and leaves some out. Of 90,000 to 120,000 clones in the sample, roughly 92% are singletons; the top ten hold 0.85% to 1%. The material sequenced was peripheral blood. These receptor sequences come from a man in his 60s with acute or convalescent COVID-19. CDR3s include the opening cysteine and the closing phenylalanine or tryptophan. Each record gives: V gene, clone size, CDR3 length, J gene, CDR3 protein. Size is omitted from some rows. Given values are once, few, many or a class for expanded clones.

v_gene: TRBV5-1
abundance: -
len: 16
j_gene: TRBJ2-2
CDR3aa: CASSWTSGSGTGELFF

v_gene: TRBV19
abundance: -
len: 16
j_gene: TRBJ1-1
CDR3aa: CASSYRSNGLNTEAFF

v_gene: TRBV5-1
abundance: few
len: 18
j_gene: TRBJ2-7
CDR3aa: CASSLDSPNLGGIYEQYF

v_gene: TRBV28
abundance: -
len: 15
j_gene: TRBJ1-1
CDR3aa: CASSSPVGAGTEAFF

v_gene: TRBV5-5
abundance: -
len: 15
j_gene: TRBJ2-7
CDR3aa: CASSYPTSGRGEQYF

v_gene: TRBV30
abundance: -
len: 14
j_gene: TRBJ1-2
CDR3aa: CAWSRDRGKSGYTF

v_gene: TRBV24-1
abundance: once
len: 17
j_gene: TRBJ2-2
CDR3aa: CATSDFGLARSTGELFF

v_gene: TRBV5-1
abundance: -
len: 14
j_gene: TRBJ1-2
CDR3aa: CASSVTDTASGYTF

v_gene: TRBV19
abundance: -
len: 18
j_gene: TRBJ2-2
CDR3aa: CASSIKEWSPSNTGELFF

v_gene: TRBV5-1
abundance: once
len: 16
j_gene: TRBJ1-3
CDR3aa: CASSTDSFSSGNTIYF

v_gene: TRBV30
abundance: -
len: 13
j_gene: TRBJ2-5
CDR3aa: CAWSEQAEETQYF

v_gene: TRBV5-4
abundance: -
len: 14
j_gene: TRBJ1-2
CDR3aa: CASSEQGSSIGYTF

v_gene: TRBV7-9
abundance: -
len: 17
j_gene: TRBJ1-6
CDR3aa: CASSPPPGTTSNSPLHF

v_gene: TRBV12-3/TRBV12-4
abundance: -
len: 13
j_gene: TRBJ1-4
CDR3aa: CASRDTYNEKLFF

v_gene: TRBV5-1
abundance: -
len: 16
j_gene: TRBJ1-2
CDR3aa: CASSLAQGAIRYGYTF

v_gene: TRBV29-1
abundance: -
len: 13
j_gene: TRBJ1-3
CDR3aa: CSVEVQGGNTIYF

v_gene: TRBV5-1
abundance: -
len: 21
j_gene: TRBJ1-5
CDR3aa: CASSPTRGDQENQYSNQPQHF

v_gene: TRBV2
abundance: -
len: 13
j_gene: TRBJ1-1
CDR3aa: CASSGQGITEAFF

v_gene: TRBV6-4
abundance: -
len: 16
j_gene: TRBJ2-1
CDR3aa: CASSDSLGSGGFEQFF

v_gene: TRBV19
abundance: -
len: 19
j_gene: TRBJ2-3
CDR3aa: CASRVTTAGTSGRADTQYF

v_gene: TRBV19
abundance: -
len: 14
j_gene: TRBJ2-7
CDR3aa: CASSIGGQRYEQYF

v_gene: TRBV11-2
abundance: once
len: 15
j_gene: TRBJ2-1
CDR3aa: CASSVSGIGGNEQFF

v_gene: TRBV2
abundance: -
len: 14
j_gene: TRBJ1-1
CDR3aa: CASSWRASNTEAFF

v_gene: TRBV5-4
abundance: -
len: 16
j_gene: TRBJ1-1
CDR3aa: CASSLVGNRGNTEAFF

v_gene: TRBV28
abundance: -
len: 12
j_gene: TRBJ1-2
CDR3aa: CASSLMPRGYTF

v_gene: TRBV27
abundance: -
len: 13
j_gene: TRBJ1-2
CDR3aa: CASSQRTGHGYTF

v_gene: TRBV5-4
abundance: -
len: 16
j_gene: TRBJ2-1
CDR3aa: CASSGPGQNSYNEQFF

v_gene: TRBV25-1
abundance: -
len: 15
j_gene: TRBJ1-6
CDR3aa: CASSLRTGDNSPLHF

v_gene: TRBV2
abundance: -
len: 15
j_gene: TRBJ1-6
CDR3aa: CASRKGQGSNSPLHF

v_gene: TRBV6-2/TRBV6-3
abundance: -
len: 13
j_gene: TRBJ1-2
CDR3aa: CASSYGQLYGYTF

v_gene: TRBV24-1
abundance: once
len: 13
j_gene: TRBJ2-5
CDR3aa: CATSDTGVETQYF

v_gene: TRBV5-4
abundance: -
len: 16
j_gene: TRBJ1-1
CDR3aa: CASSLGQGPMNTEAFF

v_gene: TRBV2
abundance: -
len: 13
j_gene: TRBJ1-1
CDR3aa: CASSYGQNTEAFF

v_gene: TRBV9
abundance: once
len: 14
j_gene: TRBJ2-1
CDR3aa: CASSLRPMGGEQFF

v_gene: TRBV11-2
abundance: -
len: 19
j_gene: TRBJ2-5
CDR3aa: CASSPQPGLAGGKQETQYF

v_gene: TRBV5-1
abundance: -
len: 15
j_gene: TRBJ2-7
CDR3aa: CASSLRVGSSYEQYF

v_gene: TRBV28
abundance: once
len: 15
j_gene: TRBJ1-2
CDR3aa: CASSFVERRYYGYTF

v_gene: TRBV5-8
abundance: -
len: 15
j_gene: TRBJ2-6
CDR3aa: CASSFQGNGANVLTF

v_gene: TRBV29-1
abundance: -
len: 15
j_gene: TRBJ1-2
CDR3aa: CSVEVQGLPYYGYTF

v_gene: TRBV28
abundance: -
len: 11
j_gene: TRBJ1-5
CDR3aa: CASSSRKPQHF

v_gene: TRBV5-1
abundance: once
len: 14
j_gene: TRBJ2-1
CDR3aa: CASSSTAGRNEQFF

v_gene: TRBV2
abundance: -
len: 14
j_gene: TRBJ1-5
CDR3aa: CASSDLGSNQPQHF

v_gene: TRBV3-1/TRBV3-2
abundance: -
len: 15
j_gene: TRBJ1-5
CDR3aa: CASSQDWTANQPQHF

v_gene: TRBV10-3
abundance: -
len: 13
j_gene: TRBJ2-1
CDR3aa: CAIRGTVYNEQFF

v_gene: TRBV27
abundance: -
len: 15
j_gene: TRBJ1-1
CDR3aa: CASSLLGQLSTEAFF

v_gene: TRBV4-2
abundance: -
len: 17
j_gene: TRBJ2-7
CDR3aa: CASSHRLTGLRVYEQYF

v_gene: TRBV24-1
abundance: -
len: 14
j_gene: TRBJ2-2
CDR3aa: CATQGSGGTGELFF

v_gene: TRBV24-1
abundance: -
len: 15
j_gene: TRBJ2-5
CDR3aa: CATSAGGGRQETQYF

v_gene: TRBV2
abundance: -
len: 17
j_gene: TRBJ2-1
CDR3aa: CASSDALLAGEWGEQFF

v_gene: TRBV5-1
abundance: -
len: 15
j_gene: TRBJ2-1
CDR3aa: CASSLTGQGGGEQFF

v_gene: TRBV19
abundance: -
len: 13
j_gene: TRBJ2-1
CDR3aa: CASSIGANNEQFF

v_gene: TRBV3-1/TRBV3-2
abundance: -
len: 11
j_gene: TRBJ2-1
CDR3aa: CASSVIDEQFF